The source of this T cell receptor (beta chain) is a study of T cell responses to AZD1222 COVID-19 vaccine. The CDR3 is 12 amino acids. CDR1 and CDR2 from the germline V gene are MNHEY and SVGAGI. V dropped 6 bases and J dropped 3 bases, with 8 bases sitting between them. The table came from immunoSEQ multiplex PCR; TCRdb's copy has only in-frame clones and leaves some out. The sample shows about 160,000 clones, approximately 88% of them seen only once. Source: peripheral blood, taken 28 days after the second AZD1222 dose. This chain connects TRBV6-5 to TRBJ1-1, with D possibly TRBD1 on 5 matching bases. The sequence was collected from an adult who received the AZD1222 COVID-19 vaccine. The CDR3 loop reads CASRQADTEAFF. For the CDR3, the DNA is TGTGCCAGCAGACAGGCAGACACTGAAGCTTTCTTT.